This T cell receptor (beta chain) was recovered during a study of blood T cells in healthy people across ages. Primed by a sample-barcoded 5' primer and a J-beta primer mix, a second PCR proceeded for about 6 to 12 cycles. Via MiXCR, TCRdb re-called the 5' RACE reads, giving one row per CDR3 protein. Found here are around 990,000 distinct CDR3 sequences, around 25% of them singletons; the top ten hold about 0.69%. This clonotype has more than one count but fewer than ten. The V and J ends lost 0 bases and 6 bases respectively, with 7 bases between them. Per germline, CDR1 MGHRA and CDR2 YSYEKL. The CDR3 is 13 amino acids. The same sample was also used in a study of T cells of mothers and their children.

The clonotype was recovered from a girl aged 2-10 years in good health. The material sequenced was blood. V and J are TRBV4-1 and TRBJ2-3; D is undetermined. The CDR3 here is CASSQDMTDTQYF. CDR3 DNA: TGCGCCAGCAGCCAAGATATGACGGATACGCAGTATTTT.